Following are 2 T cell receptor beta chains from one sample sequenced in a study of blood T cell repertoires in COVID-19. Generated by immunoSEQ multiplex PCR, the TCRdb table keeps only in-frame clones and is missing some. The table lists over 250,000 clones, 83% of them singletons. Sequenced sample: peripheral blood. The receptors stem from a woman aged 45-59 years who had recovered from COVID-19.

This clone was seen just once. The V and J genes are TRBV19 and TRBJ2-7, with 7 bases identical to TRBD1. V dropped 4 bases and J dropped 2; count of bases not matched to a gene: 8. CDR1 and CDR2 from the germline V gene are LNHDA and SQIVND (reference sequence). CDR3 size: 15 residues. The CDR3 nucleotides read TGTGCCAGTAGTAGATCGAGGACAGGTACCTACGAGCAGTACTTC. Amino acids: CASSRSRTGTYEQYF.

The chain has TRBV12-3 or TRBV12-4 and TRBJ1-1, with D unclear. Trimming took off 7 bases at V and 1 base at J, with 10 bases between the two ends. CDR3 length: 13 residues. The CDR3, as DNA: TGTGCCAGCACTACTCCTGAGAACACTGAAGCTTTCTTT. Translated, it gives CASTTPENTEAFF.